This TCR beta chain derives from a study of blood T cell repertoires in COVID-19. Study-level information: Before being deemed recovered, Cohort 3 donors had two negative PCRs, clearance, or symptom resolution. The origin of the acute and convalescent COVID-19 samples was the United States, Italy and Spain. PBMCs, B-cell-depleted T cells, or T cells were the source of the cDNA or gDNA that made up the material.

This study enrolled people aged roughly 18 to 90 from around 25 US geographic areas. CDR1 and CDR2 from the germline V gene are LNHDA and SQIVND (reference sequence). The CDR3 consists of 17 residues. V was pared by 3 bases and J by 7 bases, with 21 bases between. The method was immunoSEQ multiplex PCR; TCRdb's version includes in-frame clones alone and lacks a portion of them. This table holds over 110,000 clones, roughly 84% found once. This TCR was sampled from a man aged 45-65 years in a cohort exposed to, infected with or recovered from COVID-19 (not recorded which). The chain couples TRBV19 to TRBJ2-2; tentatively, D is TRBD2 (5 bases). Material for sequencing was PBMCs or T cells enriched from blood (not recorded which). CDR3 sequence reads: CASSILPSGIRGGELFF. The CDR3 DNA follows: TGTGCCAGTAGTATTCTCCCCTCGGGGATTCGGGGCGGGGAGCTGTTTTTT.